Below, one T cell receptor (beta chain) is given with its context. Its antigen is unknown. One junction end does not reproduce the germline sequence, and a read error may be involved. This sample was included in a study of tumor and adjacent non-tumor tissue in lung cancer. On the study more broadly: On average, productive TCRbeta reads reached about 4.17 million per sample.

The template was RNA from unsorted bulk tissue. Between August and November 2014, newly diagnosed, chemotherapy-naive lung cancer patients underwent thoracic surgery in China. General observations from the study: Normal lung showed higher cumulative top 100 clone frequency than tumor.

Three rounds of nested PCR, following a modified ARM-PCR protocol, produced the TCRbeta library. TCRdb recomputed calls from the multiplex PCR reads with MiXCR, one row per CDR3 protein. This table holds 75,000 to 100,000 distinct CDR3 sequences, just over 65% found once. Sequencing input: lung tumor tissue. This receptor was obtained from a man aged 55 to 70 with non-small cell lung cancer.

The CDR3 region has the DNA TGTGCCAACAGTTTAGAGCAGAACACTGAAGCTTTCTTT. The encoded protein is CANSLEQNTEAFF. The chain carries TRBV12-3 or TRBV12-4 and TRBJ1-1; D gene ambiguous. This CDR3 comprises 13 residues.